This TCR beta chain was retrieved from a study of cytomegalovirus exposure and HLA in healthy donors listed by TCRdb under 2017. Concerning the study at large: An earlier analysis of around 600 of the donors reported 250 to 300 Gb of sequence data and more than 90 million unique TCR beta sequences from about 180 million T cells. The study was designed to test whether signatures of past pathogen exposure could be identified by cataloging public T cell receptors. A later genetic analysis took genome-wide SNP genotypes for about three fifths of the 666 donors and used that subset as a discovery cohort. Rather than drawing on any new phenotypic data, the later analysis identified candidate immune exposures from TCR beta sequences and the way those sequences occurred across donors. A later analysis re-examined previously published TCR beta repertoires from more than 550 donors and added high-resolution HLA genotyping to investigate patterns of TCR occurrence. To predict cytomegalovirus infection status, the study brought together high-throughput TCR immunosequencing, statistical association of individual TCRs with disease status, and machine learning. Around 330 gigabases of sequencing data and around 80 million unique TCR sequences made up an early release that covered several hundred HLA-typed donors. Among over 350 genotyped donors of the cohort, an average of roughly 240,000 unique TCR beta nucleotide sequences were sequenced per donor, roughly 18% of them non-productive. An earlier analysis of 500 to 650 of the donors applied high-throughput TCR beta sequencing to assess whether each TCR beta V gene segment acted as functional or pseudogenic. All discovery cohort repertoires had been generated using a single sequencing platform. Donor age, sex, ethnicity and CMV serostatus were compiled alongside the repertoire data. Class I and class II HLA loci were covered by the typing at four-digit resolution. Because of strong linkage in the cohort, roughly five DR-DQ haplotypes were treated as single units for association and clustering. The number of donors typed differed by locus, with about 629-640 for A, B, C, DRB1 and DQB1, roughly 520 for DQA1, approximately 580 for DPA1, and over 400 for DPB1. Of the 350 to 400 genotyped donors, over 65% fell in the genetic ancestry cluster associated with self-reported Caucasian donors. The T cell repertoires of some 700 subjects were profiled by immunosequencing and related to cytomegalovirus serostatus. Besides the first cohort of more than 650 subjects, a separate validation cohort made up of 120 different subjects was used. Paper-wide results and their limitations: A total of roughly 160 TCR beta chains were listed by the study as associated with cytomegalovirus. A later analysis found that most CMV-associated TCR beta chains appeared HLA-restricted, with HLA associations seemingly driven largely by CMV exposure. Presence/absence analyses assumed roughly uniform sequencing depth across donors, an assumption that may not hold. The authors suggested that the approach could potentially be generalized to other disease states and immunological phenotypes. Most TCR sequences were seen in very few donors, while some public TCRs were found in many individuals. The only immune exposure information available for the cohort was CMV serostatus. In an earlier analysis of roughly 560 of the donors, most TCR beta V segments were observed in productive rearrangements about 87% or about 30% of the time, broadly matching IMGT annotations. The sequencing pipeline was judged likely to have produced a cluster of highly shared sequence variants as a technical artifact. In a later genetic analysis, a missense DCLRE1C variant was associated with V-gene and J-gene trimming of TCR beta chains, and the association was replicated in an independent cohort. Compared with the roughly 720-donor mean, donors in an Asian-associated ancestry cluster had fewer N-insertions in productive TCRs, according to a later genetic analysis. A later analysis reported that several top co-occurrence clusters appeared linked to parvovirus B19, influenza, CMV and Epstein-Barr virus. Because some donors lacked HLA typing at each locus, the association tests relied only on the typed subset. In a later analysis, the rate of TCR association differed among HLA loci, with DRB1 alleles having the most associated TCRs and HLA-C alleles having the fewest. This cohort had only TCR beta chains sequenced, and the lack of alpha or paired-chain data limited which features could be detected. Linkage disequilibrium might explain the correlated functional status among segregating V segments, but an unknown experimental factor could not be excluded. A further reported finding was that TCR beta sequences accurately predicted the HLA-A and HLA-B alleles for most subjects in the first cohort. The earlier analysis of around 600 of the donors excluded seventeen rarely observed V segments, including chromosome 9 orphons, because counts were too low. Cytomegalovirus status was reported to be diagnosed by the classifier with high specificity and sensitivity in both the original and validation cohorts. In vitro tests confirmed that a few of the cytomegalovirus-associated TCR beta chains recognize cytomegalovirus antigens. When HLA alleles, especially DR and DQ, strongly co-occurred, TCR associations were difficult to assign to individual alleles. In a later analysis, HLA-associated TCR beta chains were found to be more clonally expanded and to have lower generation probabilities than equally common non-associated chains. Because the 87-base-pair reads could not distinguish some IMGT-functional V segments, including TRBV6-2 and TRBV6-3, those segments were excluded. A later analysis associated 15,000 to 20,000 TCR beta sequences with specific HLA alleles at a false discovery rate of 0.05.

The cohort was made up of approximately 670 healthy bone marrow donors. At the time of sampling, every cohort member was nominally healthy, though immune exposures that went unrecorded were likely present. The donor was CMV seropositive and was included in the group of around 300 seropositive cohort members. A peripheral blood sample was provided by each donor, and peripheral blood mononuclear cells were used for TCR beta sequencing. Genomic DNA extraction from the blood cell samples was performed with the Qiagen DNeasy Blood Extraction Kit. Concerning this clone: Its antigen is currently not known. No qualities accompany the bases; no much larger clone lies one base away.

V drops 5 bases and J drops 6 bases, leaving 10 bases in between. Reading from cysteine to phenylalanine, the CDR3 counts 13 amino acids. Of the read, only the CDR3 DNA is kept; its 39 bases are in frame from base 1. According to the germline V gene, CDR1 reads SGHNT and CDR2 reads YENEEA. Libraries were made using the immunoSEQ multiplex PCR assay. A mixture of 60 forward primers for TCR Vbeta segments and 13 reverse primers for TCR Jbeta segments was used in the multiplex PCR. A multiplex PCR assay on genomic DNA amplified the CDR3 region of rearranged TCR beta genes. The Illumina HiSeq System was used to sequence the amplified TCR beta libraries as 87-base-pair reads. The paper's data handling went like this. In a later analysis, tens of millions of unique TCR beta chains were counted across the 650 to 700 repertoires, and roughly 11 million of these chains were shared by at least two donors. To remove PCR and sequencing errors, raw reads were error-corrected and collapsed into unique sequences using a nearest-neighbor algorithm that merged closely related sequences. CDR3 sequences were aligned to IMGT reference sequences to assign V, D and J gene segments. Each retained sequence needed at least a six-nucleotide match to both a V gene segment and a J gene segment. Rearrangements were called productive when the CDR3 lacked stop codons and stayed in frame with V and J; all others were non-productive. Following IMGT convention, CDR3 was defined as the stretch from the second conserved V-encoded cysteine up to the conserved J-encoded phenylalanine. The earlier analysis of about 560 of the donors excluded any sequence lacking an unambiguous match to a single V gene segment. An earlier analysis of several hundred of the donors classified V segments as functional when productive rearrangements were above 56.7% and as segregating when the standard deviation between donors was above 5%. A statistical classification framework was built for diagnosing cytomegalovirus status from the catalog of TCR beta chain sequences. In a later analysis, TCR nucleotide sequences were compared against IMGT/GENE-DB human TR gene sequences so that V and J genes could be assigned. Using the TCRdist pipeline, a later analysis assigned CDR3 sequences along with most-parsimonious VDJ recombination scenarios. In a later analysis, each TCR beta chain was defined by its CDR3 amino acid sequence together with its V-gene family, and reads without a unique V-gene family were excluded. To address suspected cross-contamination and a sequencing artifact, a later analysis removed roughly 640 highly shared, low-generation-probability nucleotide sequences. In a later analysis, a clonal expansion index for each public chain was calculated from normalized within-repertoire ranks of inferred template counts. Generation probabilities in a later analysis came from a VDJ recombination model fitted to out-of-frame rearrangements, and those results were checked against IGoR. Hypergeometric tests were used in a later analysis to score TCR-TCR, TCR-HLA and TCR-CMV co-occurrence, with a repertoire-size bias correction applied to the TCR pairs. False discovery rates were estimated in a later analysis by permuting HLA or CMV assignments 20 times. In a later analysis, co-occurring TCRs were grouped using DBSCAN, with TCRdist sequence similarity added in when clustering inside HLA-allele-positive subsets. Repertoires with fewer than 30,000 or more than 120,000 public chains, plus five repertoires with anomalous nucleotide sharing, were excluded from co-occurrence clustering. Imported from immuneACCESS, the table was reduced by TCRdb to in-frame sequences with V and J called. These copies leave out some clones; in studies compared against another copy, an unresolved V gene accounts for under half, and the cause of the remainder is not known. For V, J and clone size, that table is used; D and trimming come from the DNA. In all, the sample holds roughly 90,000 clones, and 70% to 80% of those were seen once. The top ten clonotypes cover around 20% of the sample.

The chain employs TRBV11-3 and TRBJ2-2; perhaps TRBD2 is the D gene, with 5 bases matching. The TCR originated in a man aged 25-45 years in good health and CMV-seropositive. The sequencing sample was made of PBMCs. The CDR3 amino acid sequence is: CASSLTRAGELFF. The nucleotide sequence is given as TGTGCCAGCAGCCTTACTAGGGCCGGGGAGCTGTTTTTT.